This T cell receptor beta chain was recovered during a study of blood T cell repertoires in COVID-19. Per the original methods: Reference gene primer amplification gave estimated nucleated cell counts. Sequenced by immunoSEQ multiplex PCR; TCRdb stores in-frame clones only, minus some. The V and J calls and clone size were taken over from that table, and D and trimming were inferred from the DNA. The data show around 140,000 clones, with around 86% seen just once and 7% to 10% held by the top ten. V lost 7 bases and J lost 2; bases outside the gene matches: 8. CDR1 and CDR2 from the germline V gene are MNHEY and SMNVEV (reference sequence). The CDR3 is made up of 14 amino acids.

The material sequenced was peripheral blood. This TCR was recovered from a human donor in a cohort sampled during active COVID-19. The chain recombines TRBV27 with TRBJ2-7, with 7 bases aligning to TRBD2. The CDR3 DNA follows: TGTGCCAGCAACAGCGGGACCACTGCCTACGAGCAGTACTTC. Protein sequence: CASNSGTTAYEQYF.